The clone carrying this TCR beta chain has a handful of counts. The antigen is not known. The data were obtained in a study of human T cells and chemical hapten exposure. For the study at large: The sensitizing agent was 2% DPC, placed on about 2 cm by about 2 cm of upper inner arm skin. DPC at 0.01% went onto the upper back in patch tests, read at 6 days. The study, taken as a whole, reports: Among TCRs, those above 1 in 1000 frequency were unaffected by DPC sensitization.

Time point described: patch test 3, about 24 weeks after DPC sensitization. The treatment was: therapeutic diphenylcyclopropenone sensitization with weekly scalp DPC. From whole blood left unfractionated, total RNA was extracted. V lost 4 bases to trimming and J lost 1 base; unmatched junction nucleotides: 8. Germline V lookup: CDR1 SGDLS, CDR2 YYNGEE. This CDR3 is built from 17 residues. TCRdb ran MiXCR on the RACE reads and lists one entry per CDR3 protein. The table has almost 40,000 distinct CDR3 sequences, 9.5% seen once. The clonotype was recovered from a man aged 45-65 years with alopecia areata. Some clones in this sample may be carry-over from other donors' samples. The gene calls are TRBV9 and TRBJ2-7; 13 bases agree with TRBD2. The sample was whole blood, taken in connection with sensitization to the hapten diphenylcyclopropenone (DPC). CDR3 protein: CASSPYGTSGASYEQYF. Written as DNA, the CDR3 is TGTGCCAGCAGCCCCTACGGGACTAGCGGGGCATCCTACGAGCAGTACTTC. Full variable domain (outside the CDR3, taken from reference TRBV9 and TRBJ2-7): DSGVTQTPKHLITATGQRVTLRCSPRSGDLSVYWYQQSLDQGLQFLIQYYNGEERAKGNILERFSAQQFPDLHSELNLSSLELGDSALYFCASSPYGTSGASYEQYFGPGTRLTVT.